Listed here are 17 T cell receptor beta chains from one sample, sequenced in a study of T cell clonality in common variable immunodeficiency. Sequencing was performed with immunoSEQ multiplex PCR; in TCRdb, only in-frame clones are kept and a portion is missing. Observed are more than 35,000 clones, no singletons, with the top ten taking 0.9% to 1%. What was sequenced was peripheral blood mononuclear cells. Receptors were obtained from a person between 18 and 70 years old in good health.

This clone has ten or more counts. The read terminates 3 residues before the CDR3 end, so the remaining end is supplied by the germline J gene. The chain combines TRBV20-1 with TRBJ2-1; 14 bases are shared with TRBD2. The CDR3 length is 14 residues. In germline, CDR1 is DFQATT, CDR2 SNEGSKA (reference sequence). V trimming: 5 bases; J trimming: 6 bases; junction bases outside the gene matches: 3. CDR3 amino acids: CSAGLAGGGNEQFF. The DNA read from the CDR3 is TGCAGTGCTGGACTAGCGGGAGGAGGCAATGAG.

This clone was detected ten times or more. The CDR3 end lies 3 residues beyond the end of the read and is filled in from the germline J gene. This chain connects TRBV5-1 to TRBJ2-5, with 9 bases aligning to TRBD1. CDR3 length equals 13 residues. Looked up from germline, CDR1 is SGHRS and CDR2 is YFSETQ. The V and J ends lost 3 bases and 3 bases, in that order; junction bases with no gene match: 0. The sequenced part of the CDR3 DNA is TGCGCCAGCAGCTGGACAGGGGAAGAGACC. Its protein is CASSWTGEET. The full CDR3 sequence reads CASSWTGEETQYF.

This clone came up many times. CDR3 DNA, as far as it was read: TGTGCCAGCAGCCAAGATAGCTTGGGTCAGCCC. Amino acids: CASSQDSLGQP. The full CDR3 protein reads CASSQDSLGQPQHF. This chain joins TRBV4-2 and TRBJ1-5; the D is unclear. The read is 3 residues too short to cover the CDR3 end, so that end is filled in from the germline J gene. The CDR3 has 14 amino acids. CDR1 and CDR2 (germline): LGHNA, YNFKEQ. Trimming pared 0 bases from V and 6 bases from J, leaving 9 bases between.

This clone was detected ten times or more. The read finishes 3 residues shy of the CDR3 end, and the germline J gene is used to complete it. This rearrangement joins TRBV5-1 to TRBJ2-7, with D possibly matching TRBD2 (7 bases). Per the germline V gene, CDR1 is SGHRS and CDR2 is YFSETQ. The CDR3 spans 15 residues. Trimming left V 2 bases short and J 5 bases short, with 17 bases between. The sequenced CDR3 bases are TGCGCCAGCAGCTTTGACCGGGGGGCGTTGAACGAG. As protein: CASSFDRGALNE. The whole CDR3 sequence is CASSFDRGALNEQYF.

This clone was picked up many times. The CDR3 end is not reached by the read, which stops 3 residues before it; the germline J gene fills it in. The chain recombines TRBV30 with TRBJ2-7, with D uncertain. This CDR3 contains 12 residues. V lost 2 bases to trimming and J lost 2 bases, with 7 bases between them. CDR1 and CDR2 from the germline V gene are GTSNPN and SVGIG (reference sequence). CDR3 sequence reads: CAWSTRAYEQYF. CDR3 DNA, as far as it was read: TGTGCCTGGAGTACACGGGCCTACGAG.

This clone appeared many times. The read ends 3 residues early relative to the CDR3; the germline J gene fills the gap. The rearrangement joins TRBV5-1 to TRBJ2-3; possible D gene TRBD1, 5 bases. CDR3 length equals 14 residues. Germline V gene data show CDR1 as SGHRS and CDR2 as YFSETQ. V shed 3 bases and J shed 2 bases, with 10 bases lying between them. CDR3 bases read: TGCGCCAGCAGCTACGACAGTTACACAGATACG. Translated, it gives CASSYDSYTDT. The complete CDR3 reads CASSYDSYTDTQYF.

This clone has at least ten counts. Read sequence stops 3 residues before the CDR3 end, and the germline J gene provides the missing end. The chain couples TRBV7-9 to TRBJ2-5, with 10 bases identical to TRBD2. Germline V CDR1 and CDR2: SEHNR, FQNEAQ (reference sequence). V lost 6 bases and J lost 5; bases outside the gene matches: 6. This CDR3 contains 14 residues. CDR3 DNA, as far as it was read: TGTGCCAGCAGGAAGCGGGAGGGCCGGGAGACC. Translating it yields CASRKREGRET. The whole CDR3 region reads CASRKREGRETQYF.

This clone occurred many times. The CDR3 is cut off 3 residues early in the read; its end comes from the germline J gene. The V and J genes are TRBV5-1 and TRBJ1-6; 7 bases map to TRBD1. V shed 4 bases and J 8 bases; nucleotides not matched to a gene: 6. Germline V CDR1 and CDR2: SGHRS, YFSETQ. CDR3 size: 14 residues. The DNA read from the CDR3 is TGCGCCAGCAGCCAAGACAGGGAGGATTCACCC. Its translation is CASSQDREDSP. The entire CDR3 sequence reads CASSQDREDSPLHF.

This clone was counted at least ten times. Sequence at one end of the junction differs from germline and may be a read error. The read comes to an end 3 residues before the CDR3 does, leaving the germline J gene to fill in the end. The V call is TRBV4-2, the J call TRBJ2-7; maybe TRBD1 (5 bases). Germline V CDR1 and CDR2: LGHNA, YNFKEQ. The CDR3 has 16 residues. The CDR3 bases that were read are TGCGCCAGCAGCCAAGATTTAGGCCAGGGCGTCGTCGAG. This gives the protein CASSQDLGQGVVE. The CDR3 in its entirety is CASSQDLGQGVVEQYF.

This clone was counted many times. The read finishes 3 residues shy of the CDR3 end, and the germline J gene is used to complete it. This chain links TRBV4-2 with TRBJ2-6; TRBD1 agrees at 8 bases. This CDR3 spans 17 amino acids. The V segment lost 4 bases and the J segment 7 bases; nucleotides outside the gene matches: 12. Germline CDR1 and CDR2: LGHNA and YNFKEQ. This CDR3 reads CASSPDRVLALANVLTF. Incomplete CDR3 DNA: TGTGCCAGCAGCCCGGACAGGGTGTTAGCTCTAGCCAACGTC.

This clone was counted many times. Sequencing ends 3 residues short of the CDR3 end; the germline J gene provides the rest. The chain is built from TRBV6-2 or TRBV6-3 and TRBJ2-2; D unresolved. Looked up from germline, CDR1 is MNHEY and CDR2 is SVGEGT. There are 15 residues in the CDR3. V was clipped by 2 bases and J by 1 base, with 8 bases between them. The CDR3 region is CASSYVALNTGELFF. CDR3 DNA (partial): TGTGCCAGCAGTTACGTGGCCTTGAACACCGGGGAG.

This clone was counted many times. Here the CDR3 reads CASSLFGVGETQYF. The sequenced part of the CDR3 DNA is TGTGCCAGCAGTTTGTTCGGGGTTGGAGAGACC. The rearrangement joins TRBV12-3 or TRBV12-4 to TRBJ2-5; TRBD2 is a possible D gene (5 bases). The read falls 3 residues short of the CDR3 end, and the missing part is taken from the germline J gene. The length of the CDR3 is 14 residues. With 3 bases removed from V and 4 bases from J, the gap between germline ends came to 12 bases.

This clone was observed at least ten times. The read ends 3 residues shy of where the CDR3 ends; the end is completed using the germline J gene. The J gene is TRBJ2-5, the V gene TRBV18; TRBD1 aligns across 8 bases. J was trimmed by 4 bases and V by 3 bases; bases with no gene match: 4. This CDR3 is 14 amino acids long. Germline V gene data show CDR1 as KGHSH and CDR2 as LQKENI. The CDR3 bases that were read are TGTGCCAGCTCACCGGTCCAGGGGGCAGAGACC. This encodes CASSPVQGAET. The full CDR3 reads CASSPVQGAETQYF.

This clone has at least ten counts. The sequenced CDR3 bases are TGTGCCAGCTCATCCGCAGGGGGCGTTCCTGGGGCCAACGTC. It is translated as CASSSAGGVPGANV. The full CDR3 reads CASSSAGGVPGANVLTF. This rearrangement joins TRBV18 to TRBJ2-6; 8 bases are shared with TRBD1. From the germline J gene comes the end of the CDR3, since the read stops 3 residues before it. The CDR3 consists of 17 residues. The germline V gene encodes CDR1 KGHSH and CDR2 LQKENI. V lost 5 bases to trimming and J lost 2 bases; unmatched junction nucleotides: 8.

This clone was found many times. The CDR3 end lies 3 residues beyond the end of the read and is filled in from the germline J gene. The genes are TRBV4-1 and TRBJ2-7; TRBD1 matches 8 bases. V shed 3 bases, J shed 4 bases, and the junction held 8 bases outside the gene matches. The CDR3 runs 15 residues. Germline V CDR1 and CDR2: MGHRA, YSYEKL. The part of the CDR3 DNA that was read is TGCGCCAGCAGCCACCCCTCACAGGGGGTTTACGAG. Translated: CASSHPSQGVYE. The full CDR3 protein is CASSHPSQGVYEQYF.

This clone was observed many times. The read gets to within 3 residues of the CDR3 end, and the germline J gene fills in the rest. This chain links TRBV29-1 with TRBJ2-3, with a tentative D call TRBD1 (6 bases). Trimming removed 7 bases at V and 2 bases at J, with 13 bases between. The CDR3 is made up of 13 amino acids. The germline CDR1 and CDR2 sequences are SQVTM and ANQGSEA. The CDR3 sequence is CSATGHITDTQYF. Incomplete CDR3 DNA: TGCAGCGCCACGGGACACATCACAGATACG.

This clone was recorded at least ten times. The CDR3 end lies 3 residues beyond the end of the read and is filled in from the germline J gene. This rearrangement joins TRBV30 to TRBJ2-3, with 12 bases identical to TRBD2. The CDR3 loop spans 16 amino acids. J was trimmed by 7 bases and V by 7 bases; bases with no gene match: 15. Germline CDR1 and CDR2: GTSNPN and SVGIG (reference sequence). The part of the CDR3 DNA that was read is TGTGCCTTTACTGGACTAGCGGGAATGTTATCGAATACG. Translating gives CAFTGLAGMLSNT. In full, the CDR3 is CAFTGLAGMLSNTQYF.